These 12 T cell receptor beta chains share one sample of origin, sequenced in a study of cytomegalovirus exposure and HLA in healthy donors. Primers for the PCR totalled 60 Vbeta and 13 Jbeta. Only in-frame clones appear in the TCRdb table, and some are missing; sequencing was by immunoSEQ multiplex PCR. The sample shows about 88,000 clones, more than 80% of them seen only once. Sequencing input: PBMCs. Source of these receptors: a man between 18 and 29 years old in good health and CMV-seronegative.

This clone was counted a single time. V gene TRBV9 combines with J gene TRBJ2-1; D gene unclear. Trimming took 1 base from V and 3 from J, leaving 8 bases between them. This CDR3 spans 14 amino acids. CDR1 and CDR2 (germline): SGDLS, YYNGEE. The CDR3 loop reads CASSVRTGYNEQFF. CDR3 coding DNA: TGTGCCAGCAGCGTACGCACCGGCTACAATGAGCAGTTCTTC.

This clone was observed a handful of times. The chain uses TRBV27 and TRBJ2-7, with D maybe TRBD1 (6 bases). Deletions cut 1 base from V and 3 bases from J, with 10 bases between. The CDR3 is 14 amino acids. Germline CDR1 and CDR2: MNHEY and SMNVEV (reference sequence). CDR3 sequence: CASSLFRGNYEQYF. The CDR3 DNA reads as TGTGCCAGCAGTTTATTTAGGGGGAACTACGAGCAGTACTTC.

The chain combines TRBV7-6 with TRBJ2-1; TRBD1 might be the D (6 bases). Germline-derived CDR1 and CDR2 are SGHVS and FNYEAQ. Trimming took off 1 base at V and 2 bases at J, with 9 bases between the two ends. CDR3 size: 15 residues. CDR3 sequence reads: CASSLDRTAYNEQFF. As DNA, the CDR3 is TGTGCCAGCAGCTTAGACCGGACAGCCTACAATGAGCAGTTCTTC.

The gene calls are TRBV7-8 and TRBJ2-1; a weak D match, TRBD1 (6 bases). Germline V CDR1 and CDR2: SGHVS, FQNEAQ. The ends were cut back, 5 bases at V and 5 bases at J, with 10 bases in the middle. The CDR3 is 13 amino acids. CDR3 amino acids: CASSTNRDNEQFF. CDR3 coding DNA: TGTGCCAGCAGCACCAACAGGGACAATGAGCAGTTCTTC.

This sequence joins TRBV6-1 and TRBJ2-2, with unresolved D. Trimming removed 6 bases at V and 6 bases at J, with 8 bases between. CDR3 length: 12 residues. CDR1 MNHNS and CDR2 SASEGT come from the germline V gene. CDR3 DNA: TGTGCCAGCAGATTTACAGCCGGGGAGCTGTTTTTT. It yields the protein CASRFTAGELFF.

V usage is TRBV27 and J usage is TRBJ2-7, with TRBD1 as a possible D gene (5 bases). The V end was cut by 3 bases, the J end by 3 bases, with 12 bases between. The CDR3 contains 14 residues. Germline assignment: CDR1 MNHEY and CDR2 SMNVEV (reference sequence). CDR3 DNA sequence: TGTGCCAGCAGTTTCGGTGGGGCTAACTACGAGCAGTACTTC. Protein sequence: CASSFGGANYEQYF.

The rearrangement uses TRBV29-1 and TRBJ2-5; 8 nucleotides line up with TRBD1. Per the germline V gene, CDR1 is SQVTM and CDR2 is ANQGSEA. Trimming at V came to 3 bases and at J to 0 bases, leaving 0 bases not matched to a gene. The CDR3 runs 13 residues. Here the CDR3 DNA reads TGCAGCGTTGAGGACAGGGACCAAGAGACCCAGTACTTC. As protein: CSVEDRDQETQYF.

The CDR3 DNA reads as TGTGCCAGTAGTACACAGGGCGCCGGGGAGCTGTTTTTT. Amino acid sequence: CASSTQGAGELFF. The chain carries TRBV19 and TRBJ2-2, with D perhaps matching TRBD1 (6 bases). The germline CDR1 and CDR2 sequences are LNHDA and SQIVND (reference sequence). Deletions cut 4 bases from V and 6 bases from J, with 9 bases between. The CDR3 length is 13 residues.

The chain has TRBV28 and TRBJ2-7, with 12 bases fitting TRBD2. Germline V CDR1 and CDR2: MDHEN, SYDVKM. With V trimmed by 4 bases and J by 5 bases, 6 bases remained unmatched. The CDR3 has 15 residues. The DNA of the CDR3 is TGTGCCAGCAGTTCTCCGACTAGCGGGAGCCACGAGCAGTACTTC. This gives the protein CASSSPTSGSHEQYF.

This clone has a single count. The chain is built from TRBV28 and TRBJ2-7; 11 bases fit TRBD2. The CDR3 is made up of 17 amino acids. Trimming took 1 base from V and 7 from J; bases not matched to a gene: 12. CDR1 MDHEN and CDR2 SYDVKM come from the germline V gene. CDR3 residues: CASSLSFGLAGGREQYF. CDR3 nucleotide sequence: TGTGCCAGCAGTTTATCATTCGGGCTAGCGGGAGGCAGGGAGCAGTACTTC.

The chain carries TRBV6-5 and TRBJ2-6; the match to TRBD1 covers 7 bases. The CDR3 runs 15 residues. The V and J ends lost 5 bases and 2 bases, in that order; junction bases with no gene match: 3. From germline, CDR1 is MNHEY and CDR2 SVGAGI. The DNA for the CDR3 is TGTGCCAGCAGTCGACAGGGAACTGGGGCCAACGTCCTGACTTTC. Translating gives CASSRQGTGANVLTF.

The V gene is TRBV4-3, the J gene TRBJ1-5, with D perhaps TRBD1 (6 bases). This CDR3 is built from 15 residues. V was shortened by 0 bases and J by 9 bases, with 15 bases between the two germline ends. Germline assignment: CDR1 LGHNA and CDR2 YSLEER. Here the CDR3 reads CASSQDRQGMRPQHF. The CDR3 DNA sequence: TGCGCCAGCAGCCAAGATCGGCAGGGGATGAGGCCCCAGCATTTT.